This T cell receptor beta chain was recovered during a study of OX40 agonist ivuxolimab in advanced cancers. Overall study context: Those enrolled were roughly 85% male, with a mean age of approximately 60 years and ages from about 20 to 90. Study findings and constraints: Patients who responded partially at 0.1-3.0 mg/kg showed clonal expansion ranking among the lowest. Some nonresponders additionally presented with little normalized T-cell clonal expansion.

CDR1 MNHEY and CDR2 SVGAGI come from the germline V gene. The CDR3 runs to 12 residues. With 2 bases removed from V and 12 bases from J, the gap between germline ends came to 11 bases. Details on this clone: The antigen is undetermined.

Clones were read by immunoSEQ multiplex PCR, and TCRdb kept only the in-frame ones, dropping some. The data contain tens of thousands of clones, 85% to 95% of them singletons. The origin of this receptor is an adult with an advanced solid tumor such as melanoma, head and neck, liver or kidney cancer. The genes are TRBV6-5 and TRBJ2-1, with D perhaps matching TRBD2 (6 bases). Material: CD4+ or CD8+ T cells sorted from blood, obtained in a trial of the OX40 agonist ivuxolimab. In DNA form, the CDR3 reads TGTGCCAGCAGTTACACCGGGGGACGGCAGTTCTTC. It yields the protein CASSYTGGRQFF.